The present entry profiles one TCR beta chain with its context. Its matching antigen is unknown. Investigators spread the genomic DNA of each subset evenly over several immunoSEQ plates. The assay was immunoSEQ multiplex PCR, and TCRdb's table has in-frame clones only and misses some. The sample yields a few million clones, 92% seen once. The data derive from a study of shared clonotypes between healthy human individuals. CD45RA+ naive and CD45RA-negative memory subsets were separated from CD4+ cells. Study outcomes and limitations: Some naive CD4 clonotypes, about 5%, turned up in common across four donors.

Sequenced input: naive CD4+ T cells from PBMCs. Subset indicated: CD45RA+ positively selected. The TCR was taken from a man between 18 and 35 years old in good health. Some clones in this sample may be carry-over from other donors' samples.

The CDR3 DNA reads TGTGCCAGCAGCTCAATACAGGGCCGCGGCTACGAGCAGTACTTC. Protein: CASSSIQGRGYEQYF. This chain joins TRBV11-2 and TRBJ2-7; D is perhaps TRBD1 (6 bases). Between the trimmed V and J ends, which lost 4 bases and 3 bases, there was a span of 16 bases. CDR1 is SGHAT and CDR2 is FQNNGV in the germline V gene. This CDR3 spans 15 amino acids.